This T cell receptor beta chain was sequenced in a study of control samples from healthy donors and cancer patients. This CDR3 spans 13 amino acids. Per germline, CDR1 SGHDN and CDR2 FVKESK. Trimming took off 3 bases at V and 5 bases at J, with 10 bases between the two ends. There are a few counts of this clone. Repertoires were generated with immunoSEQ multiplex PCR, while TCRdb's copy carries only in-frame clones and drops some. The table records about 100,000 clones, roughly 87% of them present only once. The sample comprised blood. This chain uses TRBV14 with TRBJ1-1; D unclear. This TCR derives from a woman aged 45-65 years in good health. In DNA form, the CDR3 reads TGTGCCAGCAGCCAGGAGGGTTTTACTGAAGCTTTCTTT. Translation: CASSQEGFTEAFF.